This passage covers 10 T cell receptor beta chains from one sample sequenced in a study of CD4 T cell repertoires in COVID-19. The memory T cells were sequenced right after ex vivo isolation, without culture. Produced via immunoSEQ multiplex PCR; TCRdb's table is partial and in-frame only. Among more than 20,000 clones listed, over 90% were seen once. This material consisted of circulating follicular helper CD4+ T cells (cTfh) from blood, taken before the COVID-19 pandemic. The source of these receptors is a human donor who had COVID-19.

The chain carries TRBV6-4 and TRBJ2-2, with D possibly being TRBD2 (7 bases). Trimming took 5 bases from V and 6 from J, leaving 13 bases between them. CDR1 and CDR2 (germline): MRHNA, SNTAGT. The CDR3 has 14 residues. The CDR3 sequence is CASSTQGGAGELFF. Here the CDR3 DNA reads TGTGCCAGCAGTACCCAAGGGGGGGCCGGGGAGCTGTTTTTT.

This chain connects TRBV5-8 to TRBJ2-3; 11 bases map to TRBD1. Germline trimming cut 4 bases from V and 4 bases from J; bases unmatched to any gene: 8. Germline V CDR1 and CDR2: SGHTS, YDEGEE. There are 16 residues in the CDR3. The CDR3 loop is CASSRWGTGGADTQYF. The CDR3 DNA is TGTGCCAGCAGCCGATGGGGGACAGGGGGTGCAGATACGCAGTATTTT.

The V call is TRBV11-2, the J call TRBJ1-2, with D perhaps matching TRBD1 (5 bases). V was clipped by 2 bases and J by 7 bases, with 20 bases between them. The germline CDR1 and CDR2 sequences are SGHAT and FQNNGV. The CDR3 consists of 16 residues. DNA for the CDR3: TGTGCCAGCAGCTTATGGGGGGATCCGGGTGTCTCTGGCTACACCTTC. The encoded protein is CASSLWGDPGVSGYTF.

The chain recombines TRBV10-3 with TRBJ1-1, with a weak D call TRBD1 (5 bases). From germline, CDR1 is ENHRY and CDR2 SYGVKD. Trimming stripped 0 bases from V and 0 bases from J, with 8 bases between. The CDR3 contains 15 residues. The chain's CDR3 is CAISESGGVNTEAFF. The CDR3 DNA reads as TGTGCCATCAGTGAGTCCGGGGGGGTGAACACTGAAGCTTTCTTT.

The CDR3 spells CASSFFHGTGNTGELFF. CDR3 bases: TGTGCCAGCAGCTTCTTTCACGGGACAGGGAACACCGGGGAGCTGTTTTTT. The chain is built from TRBV7-9 and TRBJ2-2; 8 positions match TRBD1. CDR3 length: 17 amino acids. Germline CDR1 SEHNR, CDR2 FQNEAQ (reference sequence). J gave up 1 base and V 3 bases, and 7 bases lay outside the gene matches.

The chain employs TRBV9 and TRBJ2-3, with TRBD1 matching over 10 bases. Germline V gene sequence: CDR1 SGDLS, CDR2 YYNGEE. V lost 4 bases, J lost 4 bases, and 6 bases stayed unmatched. The CDR3 consists of 15 residues. In nucleotides, the CDR3 is TGTGCCAGCAGCTCTCGGACAGGGGGTTCAGATACGCAGTATTTT. It encodes CASSSRTGGSDTQYF.

The V gene is TRBV7-3, the J gene TRBJ2-1; 10 nucleotides line up with TRBD2. Germline trimming cut 5 bases from V and 5 bases from J; bases unmatched to any gene: 6. The CDR3 contains 15 residues. Germline CDR1 SGHTA, CDR2 FQGTGA. CDR3 DNA: TGTGCCAGCAGCCCGCCGGGACTAGCGAACAATGAGCAGTTCTTC. Amino acid sequence: CASSPPGLANNEQFF.

The sample holds a few counts of this clone. This chain connects TRBV30 to TRBJ2-6; D may be TRBD1 (6 bases). Trimming pared 0 bases from V and 4 bases from J, leaving 13 bases between. Per the germline V gene, CDR1 is GTSNPN and CDR2 is SVGIG (reference sequence). CDR3 length: 16 amino acids. CDR3 protein: CAWSVDGTLGANVLTF. In nucleotides, the CDR3 is TGTGCCTGGAGTGTTGACGGGACATTAGGGGCCAACGTCCTGACTTTC.

The gene calls are TRBV2 and TRBJ2-7, with 9 nucleotides matching TRBD1. Unmatched junction bases numbered 4, after V lost 6 bases and J lost 4 bases. Per the germline V gene, CDR1 is SNHLY and CDR2 is FYNNEI. This CDR3 comprises 13 residues. The DNA of the CDR3 is TGTGCCAGCAGGGGGACAGGGCGATACGAGCAGTACTTC. The encoded protein is CASRGTGRYEQYF.

The chain is built from TRBV5-6 and TRBJ2-6, with D tentatively TRBD1 (5 bases). V lost 3 bases, J lost 3 bases, and 10 bases lay in between. This CDR3 has 15 amino acids. The V gene's germline CDR1 is SGHDT and CDR2 YYEEEE. The CDR3 here is CASSSQGSGANVLTF. The DNA of the CDR3 is TGTGCCAGCAGCTCCCAGGGTAGTGGGGCCAACGTCCTGACTTTC.